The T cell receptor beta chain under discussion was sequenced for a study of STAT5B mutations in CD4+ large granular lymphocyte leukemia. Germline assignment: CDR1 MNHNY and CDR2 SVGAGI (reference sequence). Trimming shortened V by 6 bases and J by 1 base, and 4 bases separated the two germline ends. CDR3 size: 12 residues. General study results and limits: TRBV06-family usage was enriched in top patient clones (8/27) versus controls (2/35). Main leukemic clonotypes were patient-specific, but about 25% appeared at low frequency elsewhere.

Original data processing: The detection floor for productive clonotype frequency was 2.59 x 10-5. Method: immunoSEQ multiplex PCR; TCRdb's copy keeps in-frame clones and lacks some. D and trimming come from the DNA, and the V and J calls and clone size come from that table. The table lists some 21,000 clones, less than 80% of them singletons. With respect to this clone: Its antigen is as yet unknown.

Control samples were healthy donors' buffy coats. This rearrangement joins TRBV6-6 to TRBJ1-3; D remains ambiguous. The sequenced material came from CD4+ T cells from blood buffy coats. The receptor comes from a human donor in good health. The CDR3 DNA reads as TGTGCCAGCAGGGAGTCTGGAAACACCATATATTTT. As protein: CASRESGNTIYF.